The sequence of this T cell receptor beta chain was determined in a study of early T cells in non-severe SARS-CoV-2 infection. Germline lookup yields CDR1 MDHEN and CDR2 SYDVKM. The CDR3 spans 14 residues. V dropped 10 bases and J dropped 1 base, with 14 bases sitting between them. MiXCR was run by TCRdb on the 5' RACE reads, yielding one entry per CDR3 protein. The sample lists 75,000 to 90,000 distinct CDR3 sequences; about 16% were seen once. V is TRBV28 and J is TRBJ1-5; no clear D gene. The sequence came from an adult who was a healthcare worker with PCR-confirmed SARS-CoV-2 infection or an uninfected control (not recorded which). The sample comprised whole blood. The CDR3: CAINPISSNQPQHF. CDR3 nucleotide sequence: TGTGCCATCAATCCGATTTCGAGCAATCAGCCCCAGCATTTT.